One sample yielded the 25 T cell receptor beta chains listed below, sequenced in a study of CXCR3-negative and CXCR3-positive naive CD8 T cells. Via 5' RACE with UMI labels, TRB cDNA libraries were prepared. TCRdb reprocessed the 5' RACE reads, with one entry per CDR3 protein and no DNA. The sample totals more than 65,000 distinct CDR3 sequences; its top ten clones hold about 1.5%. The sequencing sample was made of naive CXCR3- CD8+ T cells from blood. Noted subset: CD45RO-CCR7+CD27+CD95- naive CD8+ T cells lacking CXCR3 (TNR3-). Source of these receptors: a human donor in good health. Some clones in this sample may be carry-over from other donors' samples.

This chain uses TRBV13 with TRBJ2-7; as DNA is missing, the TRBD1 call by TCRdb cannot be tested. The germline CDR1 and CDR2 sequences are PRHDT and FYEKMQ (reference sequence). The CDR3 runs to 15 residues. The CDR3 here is CASSPGTGSFFGQYF.

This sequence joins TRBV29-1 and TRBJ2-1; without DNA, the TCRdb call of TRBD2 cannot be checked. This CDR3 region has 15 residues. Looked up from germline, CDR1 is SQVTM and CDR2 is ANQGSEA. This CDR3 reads CSVVILATSYNEQFF.

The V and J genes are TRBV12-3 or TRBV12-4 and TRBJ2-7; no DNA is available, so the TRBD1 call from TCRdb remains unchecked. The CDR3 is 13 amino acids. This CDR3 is CASRAGQSYEQYF.

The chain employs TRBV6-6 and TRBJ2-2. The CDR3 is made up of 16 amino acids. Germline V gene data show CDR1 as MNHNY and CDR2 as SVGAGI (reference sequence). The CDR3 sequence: CASSYPGQDYTGELFF.

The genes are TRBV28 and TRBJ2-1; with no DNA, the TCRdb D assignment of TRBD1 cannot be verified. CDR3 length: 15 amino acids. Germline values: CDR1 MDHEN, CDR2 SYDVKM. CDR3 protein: CASSLGERNYNEQFF.

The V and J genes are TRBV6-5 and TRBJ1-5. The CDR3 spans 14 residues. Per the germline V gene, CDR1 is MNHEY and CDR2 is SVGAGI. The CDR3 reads CASRAGWGIQPQHF.

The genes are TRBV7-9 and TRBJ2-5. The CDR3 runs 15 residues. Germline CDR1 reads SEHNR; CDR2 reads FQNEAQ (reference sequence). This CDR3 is CASSLDRMYQETQYF.

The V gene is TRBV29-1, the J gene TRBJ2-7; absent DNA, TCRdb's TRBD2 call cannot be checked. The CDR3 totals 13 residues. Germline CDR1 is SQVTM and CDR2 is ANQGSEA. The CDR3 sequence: CSGIVGTSYEQYF.

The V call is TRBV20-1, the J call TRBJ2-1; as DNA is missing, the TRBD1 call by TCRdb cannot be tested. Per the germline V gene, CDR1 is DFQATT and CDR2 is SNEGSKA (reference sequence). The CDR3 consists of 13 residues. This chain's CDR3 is CSARGSREWEQFF.

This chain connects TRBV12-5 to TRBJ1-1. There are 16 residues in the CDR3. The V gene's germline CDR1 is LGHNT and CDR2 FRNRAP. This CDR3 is CASGLAQEDPNTEAFF.

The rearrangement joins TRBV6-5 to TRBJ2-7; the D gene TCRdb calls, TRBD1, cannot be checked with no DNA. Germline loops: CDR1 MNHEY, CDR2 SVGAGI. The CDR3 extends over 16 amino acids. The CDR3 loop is CASSPVAGDGYYEQYF.

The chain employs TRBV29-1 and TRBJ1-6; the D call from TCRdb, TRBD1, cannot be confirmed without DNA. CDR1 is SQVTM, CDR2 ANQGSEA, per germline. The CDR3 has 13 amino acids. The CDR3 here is CSVRTGDNSPLHF. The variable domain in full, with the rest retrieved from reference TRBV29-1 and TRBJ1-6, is SAVISQKPSRDICQRGTSLTIQCQVDSQVTMMFWYRQQPGQSLTLIATANQGSEATYESGFVIDKFPISRPNLTFSTLTVSNMSPEDSSIYLCSVRTGDNSPLHFGNGTRLTVT.

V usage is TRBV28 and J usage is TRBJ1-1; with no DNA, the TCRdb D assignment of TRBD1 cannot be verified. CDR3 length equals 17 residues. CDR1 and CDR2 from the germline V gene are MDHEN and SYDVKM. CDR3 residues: CASSFKILDRMNTEAFF.

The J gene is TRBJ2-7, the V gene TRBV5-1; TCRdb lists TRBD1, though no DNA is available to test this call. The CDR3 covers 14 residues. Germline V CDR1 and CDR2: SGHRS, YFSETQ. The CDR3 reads CASSQGPLSYEQYF.

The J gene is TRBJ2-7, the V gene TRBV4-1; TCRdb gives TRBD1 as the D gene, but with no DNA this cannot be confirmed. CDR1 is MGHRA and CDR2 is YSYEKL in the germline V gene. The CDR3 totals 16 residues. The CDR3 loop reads CASSQEFRGQAYEQYF.

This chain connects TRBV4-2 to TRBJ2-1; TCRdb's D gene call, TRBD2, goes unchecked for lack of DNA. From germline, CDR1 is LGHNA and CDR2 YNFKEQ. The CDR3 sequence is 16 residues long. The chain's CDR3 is CASSPHGAGGTDEQFF.

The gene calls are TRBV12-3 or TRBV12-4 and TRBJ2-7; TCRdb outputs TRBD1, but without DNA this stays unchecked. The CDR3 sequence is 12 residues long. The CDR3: CASSSLVNEQYF.

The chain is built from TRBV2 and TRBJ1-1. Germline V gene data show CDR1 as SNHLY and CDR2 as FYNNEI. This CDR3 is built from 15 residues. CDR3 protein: CASSEGPWSNTEAFF. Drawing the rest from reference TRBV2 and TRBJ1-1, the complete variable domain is EPEVTQTPSHQVTQMGQEVILRCVPISNHLYFYWYRQILGQKVEFLVSFYNNEISEKSEIFDDQFSVERPDGSNFTLKIRSTKLEDSAMYFCASSEGPWSNTEAFFGQGTRLTVV.

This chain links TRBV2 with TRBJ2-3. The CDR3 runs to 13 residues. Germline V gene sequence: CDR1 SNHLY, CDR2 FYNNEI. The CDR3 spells CASRLGGTDTQYF.

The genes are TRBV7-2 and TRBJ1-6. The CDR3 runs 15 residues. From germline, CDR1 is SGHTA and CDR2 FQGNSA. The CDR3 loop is CASSFASPYNSPLHF.

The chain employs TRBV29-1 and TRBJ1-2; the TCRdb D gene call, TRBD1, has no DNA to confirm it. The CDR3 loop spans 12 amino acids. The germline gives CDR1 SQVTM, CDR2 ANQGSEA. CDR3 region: CSVEEQGYGYTF.

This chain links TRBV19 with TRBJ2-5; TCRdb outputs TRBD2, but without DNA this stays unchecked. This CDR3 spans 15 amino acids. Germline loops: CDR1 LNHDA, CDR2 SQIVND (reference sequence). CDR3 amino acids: CASSPSGGNQETQYF.

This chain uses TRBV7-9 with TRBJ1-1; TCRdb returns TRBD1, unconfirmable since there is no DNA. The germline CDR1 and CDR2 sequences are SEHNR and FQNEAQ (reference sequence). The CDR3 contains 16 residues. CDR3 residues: CASSPGQGEVNTEAFF. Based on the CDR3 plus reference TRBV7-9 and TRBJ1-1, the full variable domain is DTGVSQNPRHKITKRGQNVTFRCDPISEHNRLYWYRQTLGQGPEFLTYFQNEAQLEKSRLLSDRFSAERPKGSFSTLEIQRTEQGDSAMYLCASSPGQGEVNTEAFFGQGTRLTVV.

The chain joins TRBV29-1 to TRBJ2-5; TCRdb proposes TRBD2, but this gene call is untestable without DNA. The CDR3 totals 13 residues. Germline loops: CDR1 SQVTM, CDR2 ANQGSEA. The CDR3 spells CSFGSGVRQTQYF.

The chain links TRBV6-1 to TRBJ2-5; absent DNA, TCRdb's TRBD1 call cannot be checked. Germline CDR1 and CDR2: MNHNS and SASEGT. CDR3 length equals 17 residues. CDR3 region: CASSPQDRFEYQETQYF.